The 18 T cell receptor beta chains presented below share a single source sample, sequenced in a study of molecular identifiers for immune sequencing clone quantification. TCRdb itself ran the PCR reads through MiXCR, one entry per CDR3 protein. The sample shows approximately 630,000 distinct CDR3 sequences, about 25% of them seen only once. Sequenced: naive CD8+ T cells from blood, with Jurkat cell RNA spiked in. Indicated subset: FACS-sorted CD8+CD4-CCR7+CD45RA+ naive T cells. These receptors all stem from a human donor in good health. Some libraries in this study had Jurkat cell RNA spiked in.

The rearrangement uses TRBV12-3 or TRBV12-4 and TRBJ1-2; tentatively, D is TRBD1 (6 bases). V lost 6 bases and J 2 bases, leaving 16 bases between the germline ends. This CDR3 region has 15 residues. The DNA for the CDR3 is TGTGCCAGCAGCAGCCGGGACATCAGAAACTATGGCTACACCTTC. It is translated as CASSSRDIRNYGYTF.

A note on this clonotype: Germline is not matched at one junction end, which may reflect a read error. The chain carries TRBV30 and TRBJ2-7; tentative D call: TRBD1 (6 bases). This CDR3 comprises 16 residues. Germline lookup yields CDR1 GTSNPN and CDR2 SVGIG (reference sequence). This CDR3 reads CAWSDRLRVSAYERYF. The DNA of the CDR3 is TGTGCCTGGAGCGACAGGTTGAGGGTTTCGGCCTACGAGCGGTACTTC.

This chain uses TRBV19 with TRBJ2-1; possibly TRBD2 for D (8 bases). The CDR3 totals 14 residues. The germline V gene encodes CDR1 LNHDA and CDR2 SQIVND (reference sequence). V lost 8 bases to trimming and J lost 10 bases, with 21 bases between them. CDR3 sequence: CASRQGGGRWEQFF. CDR3 DNA: TGTGCCAGTCGTCAAGGGGGCGGGAGGTGGGAGCAGTTCTTC.

In this sample, this clonotype turned up many times. The genes are TRBV2 and TRBJ2-7; a weak D match, TRBD2 (5 bases). There are 14 residues in the CDR3. Trimming removed 3 bases from V and 0 bases from J, with 9 bases in between. Looked up from germline, CDR1 is SNHLY and CDR2 is FYNNEI. The DNA of the CDR3 is TGTGCCAGCAGTGAGCTTGGGAGCTCCTACGAGCAGTACTTC. Translation: CASSELGSSYEQYF. Looking up the rest from reference TRBV2 and TRBJ2-7 gives the full variable domain: EPEVTQTPSHQVTQMGQEVILRCVPISNHLYFYWYRQILGQKVEFLVSFYNNEISEKSEIFDDQFSVERPDGSNFTLKIRSTKLEDSAMYFCASSELGSSYEQYFGPGTRLTVT.

This clonotype came up many times. The CDR3 reads CASSKAGQGGAFF. In nucleotides, the CDR3 is TGTGCCAGCAGCAAAGCTGGACAGGGAGGGGCTTTCTTT. The chain carries TRBV21-1 and TRBJ1-1; the D call of TRBD1 is as the table states it, not checked on the DNA. TRBV21-1 represents a pseudogene. The CDR3 has 13 amino acids.

The V gene is TRBV27, the J gene TRBJ2-2, with 11 bases that match TRBD2. V was pared by 7 bases and J by 0 bases, with 7 bases of the junction left unmatched. The germline V gene has CDR1 MNHEY and CDR2 SMNVEV (reference sequence). The CDR3 spans 17 residues. For the CDR3, the DNA is TGTGCCAGCATTGAGACTAGCGGGACCCCGAACACCGGGGAGCTGTTTTTT. Residues: CASIETSGTPNTGELFF.

About this clonotype itself: An end of the junction does not agree with germline; a read error may underlie this. The chain is built from TRBV30 and TRBJ1-3; D uncertain. The CDR3 consists of 13 residues. Germline loops: CDR1 GTSNPN, CDR2 SVGIG (reference sequence). CDR3 DNA: TGTGCCTGGAGTTCTAGCTCTGGAAACACCGTATATTTT. Protein product: CAWSSSSGNTVYF.

In regard to this clonotype: This may arise from a read error, as a much more abundant clone is one base away. The J gene is TRBJ2-7, the V gene TRBV30, with D perhaps matching TRBD2 (5 bases). Trimming pared 1 base from V and 0 bases from J, leaving 13 bases between. This CDR3 is 15 amino acids long. Germline lookup yields CDR1 GTSNPN and CDR2 SVGIG (reference sequence). The CDR3 sequence is CAWSEGAPSSYEQYF. CDR3 DNA: TGTGCCTGGAGTGAGGGAGCCCCGAGCTCCTACGAGCAGTACTTC.

The table lists this clonotype with a few counts. The rearrangement links TRBV10-3 to TRBJ2-7; no clear D. Trimming pared 3 bases from V and 6 bases from J, leaving 15 bases between. The CDR3 is 14 residues long. Per the germline V gene, CDR1 is ENHRY and CDR2 is SYGVKD. The CDR3 region has the DNA TGTGCCATCAGTGATCTCGGCGGAGTAAGCGAGCAGTACTTC. Its translation is CAISDLGGVSEQYF.

V and J are TRBV5-8 and TRBJ2-7, with 11 bases identical to TRBD1. Looked up from germline, CDR1 is SGHTS and CDR2 is YDEGEE. Trimming removed 10 bases from V and 5 bases from J; junction bases left unmatched: 8. The CDR3 loop spans 13 amino acids. The CDR3 here is CAAKDRGPHEQYF. The CDR3 DNA follows: TGTGCCGCCAAGGACAGGGGGCCCCACGAGCAGTACTTC.

In its sample, this clonotype was seen a few times. V usage is TRBV20-1 and J usage is TRBJ2-7, with D unclear. CDR3 length: 13 amino acids. V shed 3 bases and J shed 5 bases, with 14 bases lying between them. In germline, CDR1 is DFQATT, CDR2 SNEGSKA (reference sequence). Written as DNA, the CDR3 is TGCAGTGCTAGGGACCCCAGCCACCACGAGCAGTACTTC. It translates to CSARDPSHHEQYF.

This clonotype was counted ten times or more. This chain uses TRBV6-5 with TRBJ2-7, with D perhaps given as TRBD1 or TRBD2 (5 bases each). The CDR3 length is 16 residues. Trimming took 6 bases from V and 2 from J, leaving 20 bases between them. CDR1 and CDR2 from the germline V gene are MNHEY and SVGAGI. CDR3 nucleotides: TGTGCCAGCAGACCTGGCCGTGAGGGGCCAACCTACGAGCAGTACTTC. Its translation: CASRPGREGPTYEQYF.

The chain joins TRBV10-3 to TRBJ2-7; maybe TRBD2 (6 bases). The CDR3 runs to 15 residues. The V gene's germline CDR1 is ENHRY and CDR2 SYGVKD. The V end was cut by 0 bases, the J end by 6 bases, with 15 bases between. This chain's CDR3 is CAISESGGEDCEQYF. The CDR3 DNA is TGTGCCATCAGTGAGTCAGGCGGGGAGGACTGCGAGCAGTACTTC.

This clonotype was counted only a few times. The V call is TRBV4-3, the J call TRBJ2-7, with TRBD2 identical over 11 bases. The germline gives CDR1 LGHNA, CDR2 YSLEER. V lost 0 bases, J lost 3 bases, and 7 bases stayed unmatched. This CDR3 contains 17 residues. The CDR3 here is CASSQDKGTSGYYEQYF. The CDR3 coding sequence is TGCGCCAGCAGCCAAGATAAGGGGACTAGCGGCTACTACGAGCAGTACTTC.

For this clonotype: A read error may account for a junction end that differs from germline. The chain employs TRBV4-3 and TRBJ1-4, with D unclear. Germline assignment: CDR1 LGHNA and CDR2 YSLEER. This CDR3 is 15 amino acids long. CDR3 region: CASSTRQEANENLFF. In DNA, the CDR3 is TGCGCCAGCAGCACAAGGCAGGAGGCTAATGAAAATCTGTTTTTT.

This clonotype showed up many times. The rearrangement uses TRBV7-9 and TRBJ2-5; no definite D call. The CDR3 is 15 amino acids. Germline lookup yields CDR1 SEHNR and CDR2 FQNEAQ (reference sequence). V dropped 4 bases and J dropped 5 bases, with 17 bases sitting between them. CDR3 DNA: TGTGCCAGCAGCTCCTTAGTGGGATCTCCTGAGACCCAGTACTTC. It translates to CASSSLVGSPETQYF.

This clonotype was detected many times. This chain connects TRBV30 to TRBJ1-1, with D possibly TRBD1 on 5 matching bases. The CDR3 loop spans 14 amino acids. Trimming left V 2 bases short and J 1 base short, with 11 bases between. CDR1 and CDR2 from the germline V gene are GTSNPN and SVGIG (reference sequence). CDR3 region: CAWSPGRRNTEAFF. The CDR3 coding sequence is TGTGCCTGGAGTCCAGGGCGAAGGAACACTGAAGCTTTCTTT.

On this clonotype itself: One base away lies a much larger clone, so this may be a sequencing read error. The chain couples TRBV9 to TRBJ2-2, with unresolved D. Germline loops: CDR1 SGDLS, CDR2 YYNGEE. The CDR3 has 17 amino acids. The CDR3 loop is CASGVGKDHANTGELFF. CDR3 nucleotide sequence: TGTGCCAGCGGCGTTGGGAAAGATCACGCGAACACCGGGGAGCTGTTTTTT.